This T cell receptor beta chain was identified in a study of control samples from healthy donors and cancer patients. The CDR3 totals 21 residues. The V gene lost 5 bases and the J gene lost 0 bases, with 29 bases spanning the gap. Germline V gene sequence: CDR1 WSHSY, CDR2 SAAADI. The table came from immunoSEQ multiplex PCR; TCRdb's copy has only in-frame clones and leaves some out. The sample lists approximately 150,000 clones, approximately 94% occurring once. The sequence came from a woman aged 18 to 35 in good health. The chain couples TRBV10-2 to TRBJ1-3; D is uncertain. The specimen was blood. CDR3 sequence: CASSLLRPASLLLTSGNTIYF. The CDR3 bases are TGCGCCAGCAGTCTCCTACGACCGGCGAGCCTCCTTCTTACCTCTGGAAACACCATATATTTT.